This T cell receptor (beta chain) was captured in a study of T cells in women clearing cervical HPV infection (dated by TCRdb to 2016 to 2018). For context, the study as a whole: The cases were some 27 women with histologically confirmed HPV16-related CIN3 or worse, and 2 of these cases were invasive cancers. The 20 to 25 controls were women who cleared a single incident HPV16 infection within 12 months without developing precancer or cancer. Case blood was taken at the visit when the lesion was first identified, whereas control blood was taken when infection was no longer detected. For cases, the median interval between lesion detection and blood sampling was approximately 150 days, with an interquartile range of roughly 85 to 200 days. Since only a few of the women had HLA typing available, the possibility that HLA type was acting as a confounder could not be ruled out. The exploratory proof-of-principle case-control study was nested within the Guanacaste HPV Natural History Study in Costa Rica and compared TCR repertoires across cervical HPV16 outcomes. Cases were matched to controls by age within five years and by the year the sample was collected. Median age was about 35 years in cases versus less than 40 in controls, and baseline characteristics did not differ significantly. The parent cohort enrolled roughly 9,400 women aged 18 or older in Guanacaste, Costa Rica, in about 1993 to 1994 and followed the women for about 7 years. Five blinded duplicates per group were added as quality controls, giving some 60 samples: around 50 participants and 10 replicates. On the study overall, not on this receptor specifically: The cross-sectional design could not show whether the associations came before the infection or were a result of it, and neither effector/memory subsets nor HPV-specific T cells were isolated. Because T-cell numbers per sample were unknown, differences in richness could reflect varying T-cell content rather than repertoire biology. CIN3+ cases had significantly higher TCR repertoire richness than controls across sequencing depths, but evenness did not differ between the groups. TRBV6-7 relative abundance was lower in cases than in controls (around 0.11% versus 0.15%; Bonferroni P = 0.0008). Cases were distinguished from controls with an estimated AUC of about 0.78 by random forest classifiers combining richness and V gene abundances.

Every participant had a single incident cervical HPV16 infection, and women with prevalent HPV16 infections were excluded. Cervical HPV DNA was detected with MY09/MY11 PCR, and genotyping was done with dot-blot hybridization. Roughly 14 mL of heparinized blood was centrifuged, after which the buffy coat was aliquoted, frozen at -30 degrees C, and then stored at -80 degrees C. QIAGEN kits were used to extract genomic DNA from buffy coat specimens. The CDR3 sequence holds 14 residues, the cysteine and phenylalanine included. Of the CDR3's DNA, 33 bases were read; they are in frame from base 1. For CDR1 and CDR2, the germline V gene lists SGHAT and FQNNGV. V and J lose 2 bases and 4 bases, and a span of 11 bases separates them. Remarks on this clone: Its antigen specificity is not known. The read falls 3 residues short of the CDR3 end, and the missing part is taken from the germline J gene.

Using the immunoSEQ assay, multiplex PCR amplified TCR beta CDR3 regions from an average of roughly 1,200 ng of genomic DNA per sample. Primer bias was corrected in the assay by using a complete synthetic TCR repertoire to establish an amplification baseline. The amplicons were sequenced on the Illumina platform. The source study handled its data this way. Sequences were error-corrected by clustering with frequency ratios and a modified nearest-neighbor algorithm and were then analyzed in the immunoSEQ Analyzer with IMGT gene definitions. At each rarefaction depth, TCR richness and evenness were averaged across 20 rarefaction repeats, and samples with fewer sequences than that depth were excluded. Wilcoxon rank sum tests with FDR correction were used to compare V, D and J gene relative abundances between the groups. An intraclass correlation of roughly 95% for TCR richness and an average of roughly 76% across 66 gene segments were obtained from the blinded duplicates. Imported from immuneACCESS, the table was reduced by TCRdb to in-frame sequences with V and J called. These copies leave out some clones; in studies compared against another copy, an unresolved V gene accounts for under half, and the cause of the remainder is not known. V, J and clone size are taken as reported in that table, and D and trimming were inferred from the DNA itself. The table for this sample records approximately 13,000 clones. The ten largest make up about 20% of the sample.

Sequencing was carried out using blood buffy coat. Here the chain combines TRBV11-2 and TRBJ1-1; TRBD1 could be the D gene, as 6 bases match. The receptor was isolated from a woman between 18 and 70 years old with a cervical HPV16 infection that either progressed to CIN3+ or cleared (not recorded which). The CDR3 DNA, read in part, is TGTGCCAGCAGCTTACAGGGGTTAGCCACTGAA. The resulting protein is CASSLQGLATE. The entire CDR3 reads CASSLQGLATEAFF.